This entry concerns a single TCR beta chain. The antigen is undetermined. An end of the junction differs from the germline gene, which may be a read error. This entry is derived from a study of post-analysis software for immune sequencing data. Study as a whole: The disease courses spanned relapsing-remitting, secondary progressive and progressive-relapsing forms of multiple sclerosis. Findings and limits, study-wide: Samples prepared in the same batch strongly co-clustered by F measure. Relative to controls, patients had five TRBV segments at higher frequency, with TRBV5-6, TRBV5-1 and TRBV20-1 among these. Controls showed significantly higher normalized Chao1 diversity than did multiple sclerosis patients.

Incorporated into the TCR beta cDNA libraries were unique molecular identifiers, which served to reduce PCR and sequencing biases. T cells numbering 1 to 10 million yielded cDNA molecules that totaled about 500,000. Using its own MiXCR run on the PCR reads, TCRdb lists one record per CDR3 protein. This sample has approximately 730,000 distinct CDR3 sequences, with roughly 29% found just once. The germline V gene has CDR1 LNHDA and CDR2 SQIVND (reference sequence). This CDR3 contains 15 residues. Material: blood. The chain uses TRBV19 and TRBJ2-2, with 7 bases matching TRBD2. This receptor was identified in a girl aged 5-17 years with multiple sclerosis. CDR3 in amino acids: CASKGGSANTEELFF. CDR3 DNA: TGTGCCAGTAAGGGCGGGAGCGCGAACACCGAGGAGCTGTTTTTT.